This entry lists 5 T cell receptor beta chains sequenced from one sample in a study of T cell responses to AZD1222 COVID-19 vaccine. Produced via immunoSEQ multiplex PCR; TCRdb's table is partial and in-frame only. Among more than 70,000 clones, 70% to 90% were seen once, and the ten largest hold around 5%. This specimen was peripheral blood, taken 28 days after the second AZD1222 dose. Source of these receptors: an adult who received the AZD1222 COVID-19 vaccine.

The CDR3 spells CASRRQASPTEAFF. The CDR3 DNA follows: TGTGCCAGCAGACGACAGGCAAGCCCCACTGAAGCTTTCTTT. The chain couples TRBV6-5 to TRBJ1-1, with D tentatively TRBD1 (6 bases). Germline CDR1 and CDR2: MNHEY and SVGAGI. CDR3 length equals 14 residues. Between the trimmed V and J ends, which lost 6 bases and 4 bases, there was a span of 15 bases.

The rearrangement joins TRBV5-1 to TRBJ1-4; 7 bases are a match to TRBD1. The V and J ends lost 4 bases and 6 bases, in that order; junction bases with no gene match: 9. This CDR3 region has 15 residues. Germline CDR1 reads SGHRS; CDR2 reads YFSETQ. The CDR3 loop reads CASSQLGTGDEKLFF. As DNA, the CDR3 is TGCGCCAGCAGCCAACTAGGTACAGGGGATGAAAAACTGTTTTTT.

The V call is TRBV25-1, the J call TRBJ2-3, with D possibly matching TRBD1 (6 bases). Deletions cut 4 bases from V and 2 bases from J, with 10 bases between. Germline V lookup: CDR1 MGHDK, CDR2 SYGVNS. The CDR3 loop spans 14 amino acids. CDR3 in amino acids: CASSGTGPTDTQYF. The CDR3 DNA sequence: TGTGCCAGCAGTGGAACAGGGCCCACAGATACGCAGTATTTT.

The chain employs TRBV5-1 and TRBJ1-4; D might be TRBD1 (6 bases). The germline gives CDR1 SGHRS, CDR2 YFSETQ. V dropped 1 base and J dropped 3 bases, with 19 bases sitting between them. CDR3 length: 18 residues. CDR3 region: CASSLQKGGFGANEKLFF. The CDR3 DNA reads TGCGCCAGCAGCTTGCAAAAAGGGGGGTTTGGAGCTAATGAAAAACTGTTTTTT.

The CDR3 DNA sequence: TGTGCCAGCAGTGAAGTGGGACAGAGTAATGAAAAACTGTTTTTT. This encodes CASSEVGQSNEKLFF. This sequence joins TRBV2 and TRBJ1-4; 7 bases line up with TRBD1. The germline V gene has CDR1 SNHLY and CDR2 FYNNEI. This CDR3 contains 15 residues. V was pared by 1 base and J by 4 bases, with 3 bases of the junction left unmatched.